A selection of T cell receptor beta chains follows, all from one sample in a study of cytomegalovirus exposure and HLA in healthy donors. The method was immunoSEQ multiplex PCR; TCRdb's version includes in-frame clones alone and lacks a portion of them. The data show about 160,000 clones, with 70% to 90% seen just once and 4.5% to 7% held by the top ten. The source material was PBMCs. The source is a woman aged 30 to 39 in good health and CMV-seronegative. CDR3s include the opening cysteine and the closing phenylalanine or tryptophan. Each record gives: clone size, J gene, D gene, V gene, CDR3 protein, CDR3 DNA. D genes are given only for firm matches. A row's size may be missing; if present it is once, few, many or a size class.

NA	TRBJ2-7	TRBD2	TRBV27	CASSWTSGGEQYF	TGTGCCAGCAGTTGGACTAGCGGGGGCGAGCAGTACTTC
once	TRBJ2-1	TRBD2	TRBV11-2	CASSPSPSLAGGAEFF	TGTGCCAGCAGCCCCTCCCCCTCACTAGCGGGGGGAGCGGAGTTCTTC
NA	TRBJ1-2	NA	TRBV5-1	CASSLGPRRGYTF	TGCGCCAGCAGCTTGGGGCCCCGGCGGGGCTACACCTTC
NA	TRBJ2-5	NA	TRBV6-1	CASSDRPGGWETQYF	TGTGCCAGCAGTGACCGTCCAGGTGGTTGGGAGACCCAGTACTTC
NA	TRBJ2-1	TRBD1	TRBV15	CATSGRTGGTNEQFF	TGTGCCACCAGCGGCCGGACAGGGGGCACGAATGAGCAGTTCTTC
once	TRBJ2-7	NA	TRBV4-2	CASSQAAGQTYEQYF	TGTGCCAGCAGCCAAGCTGCGGGACAGACCTACGAGCAGTACTTC
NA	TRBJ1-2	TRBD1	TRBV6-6	CASISGQGATGYTF	TGTGCCAGCATATCCGGACAGGGGGCTACTGGCTACACCTTC
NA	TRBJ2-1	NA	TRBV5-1	CASSLVSTRLLYNEQFF	TGCGCCAGCAGCTTGGTTTCGACTAGATTATTGTACAATGAGCAGTTCTTC
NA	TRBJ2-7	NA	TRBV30	CAWSVQDYEQYF	TGTGCCTGGAGTGTGCAGGACTACGAGCAGTACTTC
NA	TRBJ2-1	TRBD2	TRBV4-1	CASSQESLAGGPYNEQFF	TGCGCCAGCAGCCAAGAAAGTTTAGCGGGAGGTCCCTACAATGAGCAGTTCTTC
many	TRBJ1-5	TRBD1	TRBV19	CASSPGQGNQPQHF	TGTGCCAGTAGTCCAGGACAGGGCAATCAGCCCCAGCATTTT
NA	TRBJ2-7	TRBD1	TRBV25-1	CASSESRDRGYEQYF	TGTGCCAGCAGTGAATCCAGGGACAGGGGATACGAGCAGTACTTC
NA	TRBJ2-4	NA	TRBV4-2	CASSHPERGSLGNIQYF	TGTGCCAGCAGCCACCCGGAGAGAGGGTCACTAGGGAACATTCAGTACTTC
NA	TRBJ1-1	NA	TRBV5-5	CASSLAATQEAFF	TGTGCCAGCAGCTTGGCCGCGACACAGGAAGCTTTCTTT
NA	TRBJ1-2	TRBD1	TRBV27	CASSLMRPGQGTVHGYTF	TGTGCCAGCAGTCTCATGCGCCCCGGACAGGGGACCGTTCATGGCTACACCTTC